One sample yielded the 24 T cell receptor beta chains listed below, sequenced in a study of T-cell memory formation after mild COVID-19. TCRdb ran MiXCR on the 5' RACE reads and lists one entry per CDR3 protein. Here the sample spans 550,000 to 600,000 distinct CDR3 sequences, 20% to 25% being singletons. The sequenced sample consisted of PBMCs or a T cell subset sorted from them (not recorded which). Source of these receptors: an adult woman who had mild COVID-19 (a few samples of this study predate the infection). Cell type and time point are not known.

The chain joins TRBV12-3 or TRBV12-4 to TRBJ2-7; 7 bases match TRBD1. V shed 4 bases, J shed 3 bases, and the junction held 3 bases outside the gene matches. This CDR3 has 13 amino acids. The CDR3 region has the DNA TGTGCCAGCAGTTCGGGACAGCACTACGAGCAGTACTTC. It yields the protein CASSSGQHYEQYF.

This clonotype appeared a few times. V gene TRBV7-9 combines with J gene TRBJ1-1; D uncertain. This CDR3 region has 15 residues. Germline assignment: CDR1 SEHNR and CDR2 FQNEAQ (reference sequence). V lost 0 bases and J lost 3, with 11 bases in between. The CDR3 bases are TGTGCCAGCAGCTTAGCGGCGGGTTGGGACACTGAAGCTTTCTTT. Translating it yields CASSLAAGWDTEAFF.

This clonotype was observed a few times. The gene calls are TRBV2 and TRBJ2-3, with 11 bases matching TRBD2. CDR3 length: 15 residues. CDR1 is SNHLY, CDR2 FYNNEI, per germline. J was trimmed by 2 bases and V by 3 bases; bases with no gene match: 1. The CDR3 is CASSETSGVTDTQYF. CDR3 DNA: TGTGCCAGCAGTGAGACTAGCGGGGTCACAGATACGCAGTATTTT. Using reference TRBV2 and TRBJ2-3 for the parts outside the CDR3, the full variable domain is EPEVTQTPSHQVTQMGQEVILRCVPISNHLYFYWYRQILGQKVEFLVSFYNNEISEKSEIFDDQFSVERPDGSNFTLKIRSTKLEDSAMYFCASSETSGVTDTQYFGPGTRLTVL.

The rearrangement uses TRBV5-4 and TRBJ1-2; D gene uncertain. Germline V gives CDR1 SGHNT, CDR2 YYREEE (reference sequence). The CDR3 has 12 amino acids. V was shortened by 0 bases and J by 8 bases, with 8 bases between the two germline ends. In DNA, the CDR3 is TGTGCCAGCAGCTTGGCGTCCTCAGGCTACACCTTC. It yields the protein CASSLASSGYTF.

In DNA, the CDR3 is TGTGCCAGCAGCCAGAGACCTACTAACTATGGCTACACCTTC. Translating gives CASSQRPTNYGYTF. The rearrangement links TRBV7-8 to TRBJ1-2; no definite D call. Germline CDR1 reads SGHVS; CDR2 reads FQNEAQ. The V and J ends lost 5 bases and 0 bases respectively, with 10 bases between them. There are 14 residues in the CDR3. Together with reference TRBV7-8 and TRBJ1-2, the CDR3 gives the full variable domain: GAGVSQSPRYKVAKRGQDVALRCDPISGHVSLFWYQQALGQGPEFLTYFQNEAQLDKSGLPSDRFFAERPEGSVSTLKIQRTQQEDSAVYLCASSQRPTNYGYTFGSGTRLTVV.

This clonotype was picked up a small number of times. The chain uses TRBV4-1 and TRBJ2-3; D is undetermined. Trimming cost V 1 base and J 2 bases, with 7 bases left between them. The CDR3 consists of 14 residues. From germline, CDR1 is MGHRA and CDR2 YSYEKL. The DNA of the CDR3 is TGCGCCAGCAGCCAAGCGGAGTACACAGATACGCAGTATTTT. Its translation: CASSQAEYTDTQYF.

J is TRBJ2-3 and V is TRBV20-1; TRBD2 matches at 10 bases. The CDR3 consists of 14 residues. The V and J ends lost 6 bases and 9 bases, in that order; junction bases with no gene match: 12. Germline values: CDR1 DFQATT, CDR2 SNEGSKA (reference sequence). The CDR3 reads CSAPEKREGLTQYF. As DNA, the CDR3 is TGCAGTGCACCGGAGAAGCGGGAGGGCCTAACGCAGTATTTT.

The J gene is TRBJ1-5, the V gene TRBV12-3 or TRBV12-4; the D is unclear. Trimming removed 3 bases from V and 6 bases from J, with 12 bases in between. The CDR3 sequence is 14 residues long. Here the CDR3 DNA reads TGTGCCAGCAGTTTTGGTTGGGAGGGTCAGCCCCAGCATTTT. Its translation: CASSFGWEGQPQHF.

This sequence joins TRBV12-3 or TRBV12-4 and TRBJ2-3; 7 bases agree with TRBD1. After removal of 6 bases from V and 2 bases from J, the junction contained 8 bases not matched to a gene. The CDR3 spans 15 residues. The CDR3 sequence is CASSPDRMNTDTQYF. The CDR3 nucleotides read TGTGCCAGCAGCCCGGACAGGATGAACACAGATACGCAGTATTTT.

CDR3 sequence reads: CASRRGLSNNEQFF. The CDR3 coding sequence is TGCGCCAGCAGACGGGGGCTCAGCAACAATGAGCAGTTCTTC. This rearrangement joins TRBV5-1 to TRBJ2-1; D may correspond to TRBD1 or TRBD2 (6 bases each). Germline V gene sequence: CDR1 SGHRS, CDR2 YFSETQ. The CDR3 has 14 amino acids. V was clipped by 5 bases and J by 5 bases, with 14 bases between them.

V and J are TRBV6-2 or TRBV6-3 and TRBJ1-5; the D is unclear. V was cut by 8 bases and J by 0 bases, with 8 bases left in between. Looked up from germline, CDR1 is MNHEY and CDR2 is SVGEGT. The CDR3 covers 13 residues. CDR3 sequence: CASGDDSNQPQHF. In DNA, the CDR3 is TGTGCCAGCGGGGATGATAGCAATCAGCCCCAGCATTTT.

This chain joins TRBV12-3 or TRBV12-4 and TRBJ2-7; D may be TRBD2 (5 bases). The germline V and J ends were trimmed by 4 bases and 2 bases, with 15 bases remaining between them. The CDR3 consists of 15 residues. The CDR3 loop reads CASSYRPEGPYEQYF. The CDR3 DNA reads TGTGCCAGCAGTTATAGACCCGAGGGCCCCTACGAGCAGTACTTC.

This clonotype was seen only a few times. CDR3 sequence reads: CASSHTDREGTEAFF. CDR3 DNA: TGTGCCAGCAGTCATACGGACAGGGAGGGGACTGAAGCTTTCTTT. The V call is TRBV4-2, the J call TRBJ1-1, with 8 bases fitting TRBD1. V lost 6 bases and J lost 5; bases outside the gene matches: 11. The CDR3 is made up of 15 amino acids. Germline-derived CDR1 and CDR2 are LGHNA and YNFKEQ.

Only a few counts were recorded for this clonotype. The CDR3 reads CASSFGRVAQRKNEQFF. CDR3 in DNA: TGTGCCAGCAGCTTCGGCAGGGTAGCCCAACGCAAAAATGAGCAGTTCTTC. The chain uses TRBV7-2 and TRBJ2-1, with a weak D call TRBD1 (5 bases). Deletions cut 3 bases from V and 7 bases from J, with 22 bases between. Per germline, CDR1 SGHTA and CDR2 FQGNSA. The CDR3 spans 17 residues.

The chain links TRBV11-3 to TRBJ1-1; the match to TRBD1 covers 7 bases. The CDR3 spans 14 residues. V was pared by 5 bases and J by 7 bases, with 10 bases of the junction left unmatched. Germline V CDR1 and CDR2: SGHNT, YENEEA. DNA of the CDR3: TGTGCCAGCAGCCCCCTCGGACAGGCGGTTGAAGCTTTCTTT. This encodes CASSPLGQAVEAFF.

In its sample, this clonotype was seen a few times. The V gene is TRBV5-1, the J gene TRBJ2-2; D possibly corresponds to TRBD2 (6 bases). The CDR3 has 14 residues. Per the germline V gene, CDR1 is SGHRS and CDR2 is YFSETQ. Trimming cost V 0 bases and J 7 bases, with 10 bases left between them. The CDR3 DNA reads as TGCGCCAGCAGCTTGGGCAGGGACTTCGGGGAGCTGTTTTTT. This codes for CASSLGRDFGELFF.

This clonotype was observed a handful of times. The chain recombines TRBV11-2 with TRBJ2-2; 8 bases fit TRBD2. V lost 3 bases, J lost 5 bases, and 5 bases stayed unmatched. This CDR3 has 15 amino acids. The germline CDR1 and CDR2 sequences are SGHAT and FQNNGV. In DNA form, the CDR3 reads TGTGCCAGCAGCTTGGGACCGGGGGGGACCGGGGAGCTGTTTTTT. The encoded protein is CASSLGPGGTGELFF.

The chain joins TRBV4-2 to TRBJ2-5, with 15 bases aligning to TRBD2. The junction had 7 bases not matched to a gene; V was cut back by 3 bases and J by 5 bases. This CDR3 has 17 residues. Germline assignment: CDR1 LGHNA and CDR2 YNFKEQ. The CDR3 sequence is CASSQGLAGGVAETQYF. In DNA form, the CDR3 reads TGTGCCAGCAGCCAGGGACTAGCGGGGGGAGTGGCTGAGACCCAGTACTTC.

The rearrangement links TRBV27 to TRBJ2-2; D gene ambiguous. Trimming removed 6 bases from V and 9 bases from J, with 8 bases in between. Germline CDR1 and CDR2: MNHEY and SMNVEV (reference sequence). The CDR3 has 11 residues. The CDR3 sequence is CASRKARELFF. The DNA for the CDR3 is TGTGCCAGCAGAAAGGCCCGGGAGCTGTTTTTT.

This clonotype was picked up a small number of times. V usage is TRBV4-2 and J usage is TRBJ2-5; 10 positions match TRBD1. Trimming at V came to 3 bases and at J to 5 bases, leaving 15 bases not matched to a gene. CDR3 size: 18 residues. CDR1 and CDR2 (germline): LGHNA, YNFKEQ. The CDR3: CASSQKTGGKPWGETQYF. Written as DNA, the CDR3 is TGTGCCAGCAGCCAGAAGACAGGGGGCAAACCCTGGGGGGAGACCCAGTACTTC.

The J gene is TRBJ2-4, the V gene TRBV5-1, with unresolved D. The germline V gene encodes CDR1 SGHRS and CDR2 YFSETQ. The CDR3 spans 14 residues. Trimming left V 0 bases short and J 3 bases short, with 7 bases between. The CDR3 is CASSLDPDKNIQYF. The CDR3 coding sequence is TGCGCCAGCAGCTTGGACCCAGACAAAAACATTCAGTACTTC.

The chain carries TRBV15 and TRBJ2-7; perhaps D is TRBD1 or TRBD2 (5 bases each). Germline V gene data show CDR1 as LNHNV and CDR2 as YYDKDF (reference sequence). The length of the CDR3 is 16 residues. V dropped 1 base and J dropped 5 bases, with 18 bases sitting between them. This chain's CDR3 is CATSRVRGHSSNEQYF. In DNA, the CDR3 is TGTGCCACCAGCAGAGTACGAGGACATTCTAGCAACGAGCAGTACTTC.

The genes are TRBV6-5 and TRBJ2-7, with D unresolved. Trimming left V 5 bases short and J 7 bases short, with 12 bases between. Germline loops: CDR1 MNHEY, CDR2 SVGAGI. This CDR3 has 12 amino acids. The DNA for the CDR3 is TGTGCCAGCAGTCCCCCGGCGCGGGAGCAGTACTTC. Its protein is CASSPPAREQYF.

This clonotype has just a few counts. The rearrangement links TRBV29-1 to TRBJ1-1, with a tentative D call TRBD1 (6 bases). The CDR3 is 11 residues long. Looked up from germline, CDR1 is SQVTM and CDR2 is ANQGSEA. Trimming removed 4 bases at V and 6 bases at J, with 9 bases between. The CDR3 reads CSVGKGAEAFF. CDR3 nucleotides: TGCAGCGTTGGTAAGGGGGCTGAAGCTTTCTTT.